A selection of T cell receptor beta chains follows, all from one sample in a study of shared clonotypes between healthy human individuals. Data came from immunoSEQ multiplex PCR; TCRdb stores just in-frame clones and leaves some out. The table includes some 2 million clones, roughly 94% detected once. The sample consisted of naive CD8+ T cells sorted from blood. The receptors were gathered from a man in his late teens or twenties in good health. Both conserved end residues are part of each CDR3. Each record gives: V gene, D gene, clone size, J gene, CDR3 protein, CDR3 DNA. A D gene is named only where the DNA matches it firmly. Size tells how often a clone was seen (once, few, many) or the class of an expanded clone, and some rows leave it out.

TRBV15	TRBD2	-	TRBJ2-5	CATSRDLLVAGEETQYF	TGTGCCACCAGCAGAGATCTCTTAGTAGCGGGAGAAGAGACCCAGTACTTC
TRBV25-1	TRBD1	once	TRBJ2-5	CASSDPIQGYSETQYF	TGTGCCAGCAGTGACCCAATACAGGGGTATTCGGAGACCCAGTACTTC
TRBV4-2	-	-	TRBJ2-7	CASSQAQSSYEQYF	TGTGCCAGCAGCCAAGCACAGTCCTCCTACGAGCAGTACTTC
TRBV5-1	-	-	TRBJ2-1	CASSLHAGSYNEQFF	TGCGCCAGCAGCTTGCACGCAGGCTCCTACAATGAGCAGTTCTTC
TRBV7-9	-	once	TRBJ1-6	CASSRAGAVANSPLHF	TGTGCCAGCAGCCGAGCGGGGGCCGTTGCGAATTCACCCCTCCACTTT
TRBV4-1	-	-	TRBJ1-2	CASSQVSGDGYTF	TGCGCCAGCAGCCAAGTATCGGGAGATGGCTACACCTTC
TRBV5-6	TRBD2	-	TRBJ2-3	CASRDLAENTDTQYF	TGTGCCAGCAGGGACCTAGCGGAGAACACAGATACGCAGTATTTT
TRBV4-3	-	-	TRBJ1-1	CASSQDSTYTEAFF	TGCGCCAGCAGCCAAGATAGCACCTACACTGAAGCTTTCTTT
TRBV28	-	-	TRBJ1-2	CASSVPGGQWLANYGYTF	TGTGCCAGCAGTGTCCCGGGAGGACAGTGGCTCGCTAACTATGGCTACACCTTC
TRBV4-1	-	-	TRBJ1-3	CASSQGQPIISGNTIYF	TGCGCCAGCAGCCAAGGACAGCCGATAATCTCTGGAAACACCATATATTTT
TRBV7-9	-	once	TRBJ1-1	CASSPTANTEAFF	TGTGCCAGCAGCCCGACGGCGAACACTGAAGCTTTCTTT
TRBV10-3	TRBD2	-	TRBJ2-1	CAISGTSGQHYNEQFF	TGTGCCATCAGTGGGACTAGCGGACAGCACTACAATGAGCAGTTCTTC
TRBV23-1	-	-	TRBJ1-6	CASSSRKSYNSPLHF	TGCGCCAGCAGTTCGCGTAAATCCTATAATTCACCCCTCCACTTT
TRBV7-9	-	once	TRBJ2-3	CASSSNGRDTQYF	TGTGCCAGCAGCTCTAATGGGCGGGATACGCAGTATTTT
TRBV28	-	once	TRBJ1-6	CASSPPGQVPLHF	TGTGCCAGCAGTCCCCCAGGCCAAGTACCCCTCCACTTT
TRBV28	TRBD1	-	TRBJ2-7	CASSEGTGVNYEQYF	TGTGCCAGCAGTGAGGGAACAGGGGTAAACTACGAGCAGTACTTC
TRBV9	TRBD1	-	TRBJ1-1	CASSATGFMNTEAFF	TGTGCCAGCAGCGCGACAGGGTTCATGAACACTGAAGCTTTCTTT
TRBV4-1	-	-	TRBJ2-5	CASSQIGIEETQYF	TGCGCCAGCAGCCAGATTGGTATCGAGGAGACCCAGTACTTC
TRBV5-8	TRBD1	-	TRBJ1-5	CASSSYWGQEDNSNQPQHF	TGTGCCAGCAGCTCCTACTGGGGACAGGAGGATAATAGCAATCAGCCCCAGCATTTT
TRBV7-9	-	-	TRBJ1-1	CASSLPIRRNTEAFF	TGTGCCAGCAGCTTGCCCATCAGGAGGAACACTGAAGCTTTCTTT
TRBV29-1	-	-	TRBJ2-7	CSVEGQTTGYEQYF	TGCAGCGTTGAAGGCCAAACCACCGGTTACGAGCAGTACTTC
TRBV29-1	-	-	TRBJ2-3	CSVRGLGTDTQYF	TGCAGCGTTCGAGGGTTGGGGACAGATACGCAGTATTTT
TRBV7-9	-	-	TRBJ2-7	CASSLDYGGTAYEQYF	TGTGCCAGCAGCTTAGATTATGGGGGTACCGCCTACGAGCAGTACTTC
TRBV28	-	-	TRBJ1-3	CASSHQGYRDSGNTIYF	TGTGCCAGCAGCCACCAGGGCTACAGGGACTCTGGAAACACCATATATTTT
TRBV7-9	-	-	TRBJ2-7	CASSVSTSEQYF	TGTGCCAGCAGCGTCTCGACTAGCGAGCAGTACTTC
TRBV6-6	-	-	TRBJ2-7	CASSWEGDKSYEQYF	TGTGCCAGCAGCTGGGAGGGGGACAAATCCTACGAGCAGTACTTC
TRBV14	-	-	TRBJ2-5	CASSQDNSLQETQYF	TGTGCCAGCAGCCAAGATAACAGCTTGCAAGAGACCCAGTACTTC
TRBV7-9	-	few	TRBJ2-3	CASRQDSTDTQYF	TGTGCCAGCAGACAAGACAGCACAGATACGCAGTATTTT
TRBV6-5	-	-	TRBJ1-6	CASSYLYSPLHF	TGTGCCAGCAGTTACCTGTATTCACCCCTCCACTTT
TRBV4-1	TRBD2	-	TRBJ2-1	CASSQGTSGMSSYNEQFF	TGCGCCAGCAGCCAAGGAACGAGCGGGATGAGCTCCTACAATGAGCAGTTCTTC
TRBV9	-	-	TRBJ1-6	CASSVSVGYNSPLHF	TGTGCCAGCAGCGTATCGGTAGGATATAATTCACCCCTCCACTTT
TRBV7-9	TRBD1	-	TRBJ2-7	CASSLGTGGEQYF	TGTGCCAGCAGCTTGGGTACAGGGGGCGAGCAGTACTTC
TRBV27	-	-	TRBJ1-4	CASSPLGLGTGPEKLFF	TGTGCCAGCAGTCCCCTGGGACTCGGGACCGGGCCGGAAAAACTGTTTTTT
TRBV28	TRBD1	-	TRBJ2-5	CASSLRGTGEEETQYF	TGTGCCAGCAGTTTAAGGGGGACAGGGGAGGAAGAGACCCAGTACTTC
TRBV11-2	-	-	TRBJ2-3	CASSPGASTDTQYF	TGTGCCAGCAGCCCCGGGGCGAGCACAGATACGCAGTATTTT
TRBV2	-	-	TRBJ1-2	CASSRTRTDDVYGYTF	TGTGCCAGCAGTCGGACTCGGACCGACGATGTCTATGGCTACACCTTC
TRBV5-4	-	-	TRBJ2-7	CASSSGTAYEQYF	TGTGCCAGCAGCTCCGGAACTGCCTACGAGCAGTACTTC
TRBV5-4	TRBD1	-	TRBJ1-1	CASMGQGNTEAFF	TGTGCCAGCATGGGACAGGGGAACACTGAAGCTTTCTTT
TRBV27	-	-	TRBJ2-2	CASSLYTGELFF	TGTGCCAGCAGTTTATACACCGGGGAGCTGTTTTTT
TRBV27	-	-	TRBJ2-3	CASSLLYGGKGTQYF	TGTGCCAGCAGTTTACTTTACGGGGGTAAGGGTACGCAGTATTTT